This TCR beta chain was sequenced during a study of blood T cell repertoires in COVID-19. Background on the study: Specimens from acute and convalescent COVID-19 originated in the United States, Italy and Spain. In each case, the material was cDNA or gDNA derived from T cells, B-cell-depleted T cells, or PBMCs.

As originally analysed: From reference gene primer amplification, estimates of nucleated cell counts were derived. The assay was immunoSEQ multiplex PCR, and TCRdb's table has in-frame clones only and misses some. That table is the source of V, J and clone size, and D and trimming were worked out from the DNA. The sample includes approximately 180,000 clones, 88% seen only once; the top ten take 6%. CDR3 length: 12 amino acids. Germline V gene sequence: CDR1 SNHLY, CDR2 FYNNEI. The trim removed 5 bases at V and 10 bases at J, leaving 7 bases unmatched. The TCR was taken from a middle-aged man with active or convalescent COVID-19. V is TRBV2 and J is TRBJ1-1, with 7 bases matching TRBD1. Source material: peripheral blood. The CDR3: CASSPDRTGAFF. The CDR3 DNA reads as TGTGCCAGCAGTCCTGACAGGACAGGAGCTTTCTTT. The variable domain in full, with the rest retrieved from reference TRBV2 and TRBJ1-1, is EPEVTQTPSHQVTQMGQEVILRCVPISNHLYFYWYRQILGQKVEFLVSFYNNEISEKSEIFDDQFSVERPDGSNFTLKIRSTKLEDSAMYFCASSPDRTGAFFGQGTRLTVV.